These 6 T cell receptor beta chains share one sample of origin, sequenced in a study of shared clonotypes between healthy human individuals. Repertoires were generated with immunoSEQ multiplex PCR, while TCRdb's copy carries only in-frame clones and drops some. The profile shows about 490,000 clones, about three quarters of them singletons. Sequenced material: PBMCs. These receptors came from a woman in her thirties or forties in good health. Some clones in this sample may be carry-over from other donors' samples.

The V call is TRBV7-9, the J call TRBJ2-5; 9 bases line up with TRBD1. This CDR3 region has 15 residues. Per the germline V gene, CDR1 is SEHNR and CDR2 is FQNEAQ (reference sequence). The trim removed 8 bases at V and 2 bases at J, leaving 9 bases unmatched. The CDR3 DNA reads as TGTGCCAGCTGGAGGACAGGGGCCGTTCAAGAGACCCAGTACTTC. Its protein product is CASWRTGAVQETQYF.

Concerning this clone itself: This may be a read error, as it is one base from a much larger clone. The rearrangement uses TRBV11-2 and TRBJ1-2; 7 nucleotides agree with TRBD1. The junction had 4 bases not matched to a gene; V was cut back by 5 bases and J by 4 bases. Germline values: CDR1 SGHAT, CDR2 FQNNGV. The CDR3 extends over 13 amino acids. The CDR3 protein is CASSQGGSYGYTF. In DNA form, the CDR3 reads TGTGCCAGCAGCCAAGGGGGCAGCTATGGCTACACCTTC.

This chain links TRBV6-1 with TRBJ1-5, with D perhaps matching TRBD1 (6 bases). V dropped 6 bases and J dropped 5 bases, with 8 bases sitting between them. Germline V CDR1 and CDR2: MNHNS, SASEGT. This CDR3 spans 12 amino acids. CDR3 DNA sequence: TGTGCCAGCAGCCCAGGGGATCAGCCCCAGCATTTT. Translating it yields CASSPGDQPQHF.

This clone was recorded once. V usage is TRBV28 and J usage is TRBJ2-7; 9 bases match TRBD1. The germline gives CDR1 MDHEN, CDR2 SYDVKM. The CDR3 is 15 residues long. V lost 6 bases to trimming and J lost 4 bases; unmatched junction nucleotides: 10. The DNA for the CDR3 is TGTGCCAGCAGGCTACGGGACAGGGTTTGGTACGAGCAGTACTTC. Encoded protein: CASRLRDRVWYEQYF.

The V gene is TRBV29-1, the J gene TRBJ1-1, with D possibly being TRBD1 (5 bases). The CDR3 length is 16 residues. Germline CDR1 reads SQVTM; CDR2 reads ANQGSEA. Trimming pared 0 bases from V and 3 bases from J, leaving 17 bases between. The CDR3 coding sequence is TGCAGCGTTGAAGATCGAGCAGGGACGAAAGACACTGAAGCTTTCTTT. It codes for CSVEDRAGTKDTEAFF.

The chain uses TRBV9 and TRBJ1-4; no reliable D call. Between the trimmed V and J ends, which lost 3 bases and 5 bases, there was a span of 14 bases. The length of the CDR3 is 15 residues. The V gene's germline CDR1 is SGDLS and CDR2 YYNGEE. The DNA of the CDR3 is TGTGCCAGCAGCGAGGGTTCGATGGGAAATGAAAAACTGTTTTTT. It is translated as CASSEGSMGNEKLFF.